Listed here are 10 T cell receptor beta chains from one sample, sequenced in a study of identifying expanded T cells in peripheral blood (dated by TCRdb to the late 2010s). The receptor library was made with the immunoSEQ multiplex PCR assay. TCRdb stores this immuneACCESS table with in-frame sequences only. Part of the clones is absent; in the studies checked, under half of the shortfall reflects unresolved V genes, and no reason is known for the rest. In this sample the table shows roughly 100,000 clones, 85% to 90% of which occur a single time. The top ten clones comprise roughly 15% of the sample. Material: blood. The receptors were gathered from a person aged 18 to 75 in good health.

The V and J genes are TRBV5-8 and TRBJ1-5; 7 bases align to TRBD1. The CDR3 consists of 16 residues. CDR1 and CDR2 from the germline V gene are SGHTS and YDEGEE. V lost 0 bases and J lost 2; bases outside the gene matches: 5. The CDR3 here is CASSLGQGRGNQPQHF. CDR3 sequence (DNA): TGTGCCAGCAGCTTGGGACAGGGCCGAGGCAATCAGCCCCAGCATTTT.

The rearrangement uses TRBV4-3 and TRBJ2-2, with 8 bases matching TRBD1. V gave up 3 bases and J gave up 6 bases; unmatched junction bases: 6. The CDR3 covers 15 residues. Germline CDR1 LGHNA, CDR2 YSLEER. In DNA form, the CDR3 reads TGCGCCAGCAGCCAGGACAGGGTTAAGTCCGGGGAGCTGTTTTTT. It encodes CASSQDRVKSGELFF.

CDR3: CASSFIPPRTGGNGYTF. CDR3 sequence (DNA): TGTGCCAGCAGTTTCATACCACCTCGGACAGGGGGTAACGGCTACACCTTC. The genes are TRBV28 and TRBJ1-2; 10 nucleotides align to TRBD1. The V gene's germline CDR1 is MDHEN and CDR2 SYDVKM. The J segment lost 8 bases and the V segment lost 3 bases, leaving 15 bases of the junction unmatched. This CDR3 has 17 amino acids.

This chain connects TRBV21-1 to TRBJ2-1. TRBV21-1 is marked as a pseudogene. CDR3 size: 17 residues. CDR3 region: CASSKIRDRDRINEQFF. In DNA form, the CDR3 reads TGTGCCAGCAGCAAGATCCGGGACCGGGACCGCATCAATGAGCAGTTCTTC.

The chain joins TRBV7-2 to TRBJ2-3; TRBD2 matches 12 bases. This CDR3 region has 16 residues. CDR1 and CDR2 from the germline V gene are SGHTA and FQGNSA. V shed 5 bases, J shed 3 bases, and the junction held 6 bases outside the gene matches. The CDR3 nucleotides read TGTGCCAGCAGCCAAGATCTAGCGGGGGGGACAGATACGCAGTATTTT. Translation: CASSQDLAGGTDTQYF.

The genes are TRBV7-9 and TRBJ1-2; D is unresolved. Deletions cut 4 bases from V and 2 bases from J, with 11 bases between. CDR1 SEHNR and CDR2 FQNEAQ come from the germline V gene (reference sequence). This CDR3 is 14 amino acids long. The CDR3 nucleotides read TGTGCCAGCAGCTCGATTCGGGGAAACTATGGCTACACCTTC. This codes for CASSSIRGNYGYTF. The full variable domain, completed using reference TRBV7-9 and TRBJ1-2, is DTGVSQNPRHKITKRGQNVTFRCDPISEHNRLYWYRQTLGQGPEFLTYFQNEAQLEKSRLLSDRFSAERPKGSFSTLEIQRTEQGDSAMYLCASSSIRGNYGYTFGSGTRLTVV.

The count of this clone is one. This chain connects TRBV5-1 to TRBJ2-3; 8 bases are a match to TRBD2. V gave up 5 bases and J gave up 0 bases; unmatched junction bases: 5. Germline lookup yields CDR1 SGHRS and CDR2 YFSETQ. The CDR3 is made up of 15 amino acids. CDR3 amino acids: CASRTSGYSTDTQYF. For the CDR3, the DNA is TGCGCCAGCAGAACTAGCGGCTATAGCACAGATACGCAGTATTTT.

In its sample, this clone was seen once. The chain is built from TRBV2 and TRBJ2-7; D is possibly TRBD1 (5 bases). The CDR3 runs to 14 residues. V was cut by 7 bases and J by 1 base, with 14 bases left in between. Germline V lookup: CDR1 SNHLY, CDR2 FYNNEI. CDR3 sequence: CASMQGRVSYEQYF. Written as DNA, the CDR3 is TGTGCCAGCATGCAGGGTAGGGTATCCTACGAGCAGTACTTC. Using reference TRBV2 and TRBJ2-7 for the parts outside the CDR3, the full variable domain is EPEVTQTPSHQVTQMGQEVILRCVPISNHLYFYWYRQILGQKVEFLVSFYNNEISEKSEIFDDQFSVERPDGSNFTLKIRSTKLEDSAMYFCASMQGRVSYEQYFGPGTRLTVT.

The chain employs TRBV9 and TRBJ2-7, with 7 bases aligning to TRBD2. The germline V gene encodes CDR1 SGDLS and CDR2 YYNGEE. Unmatched junction bases numbered 14, after V lost 0 bases and J lost 2 bases. The CDR3 extends over 18 amino acids. Written as DNA, the CDR3 is TGTGCCAGCAGCGTAGGAGATGCAGGACTAGGTTCCCCCTACGAGCAGTACTTC. This gives the protein CASSVGDAGLGSPYEQYF.

This clone was counted a few times. This CDR3 reads CASSYSSGQSGQYF. The CDR3 DNA follows: TGTGCCAGCAGTTACTCGTCTGGACAATCGGGGCAGTACTTC. The chain is built from TRBV6-5 and TRBJ2-7; the D gene is possibly TRBD1 (5 bases). The CDR3 loop spans 14 amino acids. Trimming took 0 bases from V and 9 from J, leaving 15 bases between them. Looked up from germline, CDR1 is MNHEY and CDR2 is SVGAGI.